Each of the 26 T cell receptor beta chains below was sequenced from the same sample in a study of cytomegalovirus exposure and HLA in healthy donors. The PCR ran on 60 Vbeta and 13 Jbeta primers. Assay used: immunoSEQ multiplex PCR; TCRdb lists only in-frame clones, some missing. The sample lists about 110,000 clones; around 78% were seen once. The sequencing sample was made of PBMCs. These receptors all stem from a woman in her twenties or thirties in good health and CMV-seronegative.

Written as DNA, the CDR3 is TGTGCCATCAGTGAGAGGGGGGGCACTGAAGCTTTCTTT. Protein product: CAISERGGTEAFF. The rearrangement joins TRBV10-3 to TRBJ1-1; the D gene is possibly TRBD1 (6 bases). CDR1 is ENHRY and CDR2 is SYGVKD in the germline V gene. The CDR3 contains 13 residues. Trimming took off 2 bases at V and 4 bases at J, with 8 bases between the two ends.

This rearrangement joins TRBV18 to TRBJ2-5, with 7 bases lining up with TRBD1. The J call may be mistaken, given a closer DNA end match to TRBJ2-7. The CDR3 is made up of 14 amino acids. CDR1 KGHSH and CDR2 LQKENI come from the germline V gene. This chain's CDR3 is CASSPRDRAYEQYF. The CDR3 DNA follows: TGTGCCAGCTCACCCAGGGACAGAGCCTACGAGCAGTACTTC.

This rearrangement joins TRBV2 to TRBJ2-2; D not certain. Germline CDR1 reads SNHLY; CDR2 reads FYNNEI. CDR3 length equals 14 residues. Trimming cost V 2 bases and J 7 bases, with 11 bases left between them. The CDR3 bases are TGTGCCAGCAGTGAAAAGGCGGCCGGCGGGGAGCTGTTTTTT. It is translated as CASSEKAAGGELFF. Supplemented by reference TRBV2 and TRBJ2-2, the full variable domain reads EPEVTQTPSHQVTQMGQEVILRCVPISNHLYFYWYRQILGQKVEFLVSFYNNEISEKSEIFDDQFSVERPDGSNFTLKIRSTKLEDSAMYFCASSEKAAGGELFFGEGSRLTVL.

The chain uses TRBV5-4 and TRBJ2-1; a weak D match, TRBD1 (5 bases). Germline lookup yields CDR1 SGHNT and CDR2 YYREEE (reference sequence). V was cut by 1 base and J by 7 bases, with 6 bases left in between. The CDR3 has 12 amino acids. The CDR3 sequence is CASSLPGNEQFF. In nucleotides, the CDR3 is TGTGCCAGCAGCTTGCCAGGGAATGAGCAGTTCTTC.

The V gene is TRBV6-5, the J gene TRBJ1-2; TRBD1 agrees at 7 bases. Germline V CDR1 and CDR2: MNHEY, SVGAGI. V lost 0 bases and J lost 7; bases outside the gene matches: 2. The CDR3 is 13 residues long. The CDR3 reads CASSYSQGSGYTF. The CDR3 bases are TGTGCCAGCAGTTACTCACAGGGGAGTGGCTACACCTTC.

The V and J genes are TRBV19 and TRBJ2-1; D not certain. The germline gives CDR1 LNHDA, CDR2 SQIVND (reference sequence). Between the trimmed V and J ends, which lost 4 bases and 6 bases, there was a span of 4 bases. The CDR3 is 11 residues long. This chain's CDR3 is CASSSSNEQFF. CDR3 sequence (DNA): TGTGCCAGTAGTAGTAGCAATGAGCAGTTCTTC.

This rearrangement joins TRBV5-4 to TRBJ2-7, with D perhaps matching TRBD1 (6 bases). From germline, CDR1 is SGHNT and CDR2 YYREEE (reference sequence). V was shortened by 0 bases and J by 3 bases, with 13 bases between the two germline ends. The CDR3 is made up of 15 amino acids. The CDR3 nucleotides are TGTGCCAGCAGCTTGGCAGGCAGGGGTATCTACGAGCAGTACTTC. Translation: CASSLAGRGIYEQYF.

The chain combines TRBV2 with TRBJ1-5; TRBD1 aligns across 10 bases. The V gene's germline CDR1 is SNHLY and CDR2 FYNNEI. V lost 3 bases, J lost 3 bases, and 2 bases stayed unmatched. This CDR3 region has 15 residues. The CDR3 DNA reads TGTGCCAGCAGTGAGGGACAGGGGAACAATCAGCCCCAGCATTTT. It translates to CASSEGQGNNQPQHF.

The V call is TRBV9, the J call TRBJ2-7; 14 positions agree with TRBD2. CDR1 SGDLS and CDR2 YYNGEE come from the germline V gene. This CDR3 contains 15 residues. With 3 bases clipped from V and 6 bases from J, the junction kept 5 bases outside the gene matches. The CDR3 DNA is TGTGCCAGCAGCGCCCGGACTAGCGGGAGGAGCGAGCAGTACTTC. As protein: CASSARTSGRSEQYF.

This chain joins TRBV7-9 and TRBJ1-4; 10 nucleotides match TRBD1. V was clipped by 5 bases and J by 8 bases; unmatched bases: 8. The CDR3 consists of 15 residues. Germline-derived CDR1 and CDR2 are SEHNR and FQNEAQ (reference sequence). CDR3 residues: CASSRQGAREEKLFF. In DNA, the CDR3 is TGTGCCAGCAGCAGACAGGGGGCGCGTGAGGAAAAACTGTTTTTT.

The rearrangement uses TRBV6-1 and TRBJ1-5; 7 bases agree with TRBD1. The germline V gene has CDR1 MNHNS and CDR2 SASEGT. CDR3 length: 15 residues. After removal of 9 bases from V and 0 bases from J, the junction contained 8 bases not matched to a gene. CDR3 nucleotide sequence: TGTGCCAGTATCGGGACAGTTTATAGCAATCAGCCCCAGCATTTT. Its protein product is CASIGTVYSNQPQHF.

The chain couples TRBV6-5 to TRBJ1-2, with 7 bases aligning to TRBD1. The trim removed 0 bases at V and 3 bases at J, leaving 4 bases unmatched. The CDR3 covers 15 residues. Germline CDR1 is MNHEY and CDR2 is SVGAGI. CDR3 sequence: CASSYSSRGDYGYTF. For the CDR3, the DNA is TGTGCCAGCAGTTACTCCTCCAGGGGGGACTATGGCTACACCTTC.

The chain has TRBV9 and TRBJ2-7, with 10 bases that match TRBD1. Germline V gene data show CDR1 as SGDLS and CDR2 as YYNGEE. J gave up 3 bases and V 5 bases, and 8 bases lay outside the gene matches. The CDR3 runs 15 residues. CDR3 sequence (DNA): TGTGCCAGCAGTAAGGACCGGGACAGGGGCTACGAGCAGTACTTC. This sequence encodes CASSKDRDRGYEQYF.

V is TRBV10-3 and J is TRBJ2-5; TRBD1 aligns across 8 bases. Per the germline V gene, CDR1 is ENHRY and CDR2 is SYGVKD. V shed 3 bases, J shed 3 bases, and the junction held 6 bases outside the gene matches. This CDR3 contains 15 residues. The CDR3 is CAISDPWTGKETQYF. CDR3 nucleotide sequence: TGTGCCATCAGTGACCCGTGGACAGGGAAAGAGACCCAGTACTTC.

This clone was counted only a few times. The chain links TRBV2 to TRBJ2-7, with a tentative D call TRBD1 (5 bases). CDR1 and CDR2 from the germline V gene are SNHLY and FYNNEI. Between the trimmed V and J ends, which lost 6 bases and 2 bases, there was a span of 14 bases. The CDR3 consists of 14 residues. The CDR3: CASSVNSRAYEQYF. The CDR3 DNA reads TGTGCCAGCAGCGTAAATTCCAGGGCCTACGAGCAGTACTTC.

The chain combines TRBV27 with TRBJ2-7, with D tentatively TRBD1 (6 bases). The CDR3 covers 14 residues. V dropped 6 bases and J dropped 0 bases, with 12 bases sitting between them. Looked up from germline, CDR1 is MNHEY and CDR2 is SMNVEV (reference sequence). For the CDR3, the DNA is TGTGCCAGCAGGCTTCAGGGGAGCTCCTACGAGCAGTACTTC. It yields the protein CASRLQGSSYEQYF.

V is TRBV4-2 and J is TRBJ1-2; D gene ambiguous. The germline V gene encodes CDR1 LGHNA and CDR2 YNFKEQ. CDR3 length equals 13 residues. Trimming pared 0 bases from V and 5 bases from J, leaving 7 bases between. This CDR3 is CASSQEGGYGYTF. For the CDR3, the DNA is TGTGCCAGCAGCCAAGAGGGAGGGTATGGCTACACCTTC.

This chain uses TRBV15 with TRBJ2-1; no firm D call. The CDR3 length is 13 residues. The germline V gene has CDR1 LNHNV and CDR2 YYDKDF (reference sequence). The germline V and J ends were trimmed by 0 bases and 7 bases, with 7 bases remaining between them. CDR3 loop: CATSRDPVNEQFF. DNA of the CDR3: TGTGCCACCAGCAGAGATCCCGTTAATGAGCAGTTCTTC.

The genes are TRBV5-1 and TRBJ2-6; D is ambiguous. CDR1 and CDR2 from the germline V gene are SGHRS and YFSETQ. The germline V and J ends were trimmed by 0 bases and 2 bases, with 6 bases remaining between them. This CDR3 is built from 15 residues. The CDR3 DNA follows: TGCGCCAGCAGCTTGGCTATCCCTGGGGCCAACGTCCTGACTTTC. Residues: CASSLAIPGANVLTF.

This chain connects TRBV6-5 to TRBJ2-3; 10 bases agree with TRBD2. Germline CDR1 reads MNHEY; CDR2 reads SVGAGI. J gave up 6 bases and V 4 bases, and 7 bases lay outside the gene matches. CDR3 size: 15 residues. The CDR3 DNA reads as TGTGCCAGCAGTTGGGCTAGCGGGGGCCGGGATACGCAGTATTTT. It translates to CASSWASGGRDTQYF.

CDR3 nucleotide sequence: TGCGCCAGCAGCCAAGCAACAGGCCTTGAAGCTTTCTTT. Its translation is CASSQATGLEAFF. The chain has TRBV4-1 and TRBJ1-1, with D perhaps TRBD1 (5 bases). Germline CDR1 reads MGHRA; CDR2 reads YSYEKL. The CDR3 length is 13 residues. V lost 1 base and J lost 7, with 10 bases in between.

The chain has TRBV27 and TRBJ2-1; TRBD2 matches 7 bases. Germline values: CDR1 MNHEY, CDR2 SMNVEV (reference sequence). Trimming at V came to 6 bases and at J to 1 base, leaving 3 bases not matched to a gene. The CDR3 has 14 amino acids. CDR3 residues: CASRERGSYNEQFF. The CDR3 DNA follows: TGTGCCAGCAGAGAGCGGGGATCCTACAATGAGCAGTTCTTC.

The rearrangement links TRBV2 to TRBJ2-7; D perhaps matches TRBD2 (5 bases). The germline V and J ends were trimmed by 5 bases and 7 bases, with 9 bases remaining between them. The length of the CDR3 is 11 residues. The germline V gene encodes CDR1 SNHLY and CDR2 FYNNEI. The CDR3 nucleotides read TGTGCCAGCAGTTTTCAGCGGGAGCAGTACTTC. This encodes CASSFQREQYF.

This clone occurred a few times. The chain recombines TRBV7-9 with TRBJ2-3, with TRBD2 matching over 7 bases. The CDR3 runs to 15 residues. Trimming at V came to 3 bases and at J to 4 bases, leaving 7 bases not matched to a gene. Germline V gives CDR1 SEHNR, CDR2 FQNEAQ (reference sequence). The CDR3 loop reads CASSFDTGGADTQYF. DNA for the CDR3: TGTGCCAGCAGCTTCGACACGGGAGGTGCAGATACGCAGTATTTT.

The J gene is TRBJ2-5, the V gene TRBV29-1; the match to TRBD2 covers 8 bases. Unmatched junction bases numbered 9, after V lost 4 bases and J lost 5 bases. This CDR3 is 14 amino acids long. CDR1 and CDR2 from the germline V gene are SQVTM and ANQGSEA. The CDR3 is CSVVYGGAGETQYF. The CDR3, as DNA: TGCAGCGTTGTGTACGGGGGGGCCGGTGAGACCCAGTACTTC.

The V and J genes are TRBV7-9 and TRBJ1-2, with TRBD1 identical over 7 bases. The germline CDR1 and CDR2 sequences are SEHNR and FQNEAQ (reference sequence). There are 16 residues in the CDR3. V lost 1 base and J lost 1; bases outside the gene matches: 6. In DNA form, the CDR3 reads TGTGCCAGCAGCTTAGAAGACAGGGACCTTAACTATGGCTACACCTTC. Translated, it gives CASSLEDRDLNYGYTF.